The 23 T cell receptor beta chains given below trace back to one sample, sequenced in a study of shared clonotypes between healthy human individuals. Generated by immunoSEQ multiplex PCR, the TCRdb table keeps only in-frame clones and is missing some. The sample lists about 2 million clones, approximately 94% occurring once. The naive CD8 population came from CD45RO-negative cells selected for CCR7, without terminally differentiated effector memory CD45RA+ cells. What was sequenced was naive CD8+ T cells sorted from blood. Every receptor here comes from a man younger than 35 in good health.

J is TRBJ2-7 and V is TRBV5-8, with TRBD1 matching 12 bases. The CDR3 length is 17 residues. The J segment lost 6 bases and the V segment lost 4 bases, leaving 14 bases of the junction unmatched. Germline loops: CDR1 SGHTS, CDR2 YDEGEE. CDR3 loop: CASSPPLRDRGQSEQYF. CDR3 DNA: TGTGCCAGCAGCCCCCCTCTCCGGGACAGGGGGCAGAGCGAGCAGTACTTC.

This clone was detected only a few times. This chain joins TRBV11-2 and TRBJ1-1; 7 nucleotides match TRBD1. Unmatched junction bases numbered 7, after V lost 6 bases and J lost 0 bases. The CDR3 is 15 amino acids. Germline V gene sequence: CDR1 SGHAT, CDR2 FQNNGV. This chain's CDR3 is CASRVGGQLNTEAFF. The CDR3 DNA is TGTGCCAGCAGGGTAGGGGGACAGCTGAACACTGAAGCTTTCTTT.

This sequence joins TRBV30 and TRBJ1-3; D gene unclear. The CDR3 consists of 13 residues. The ends were cut back, 6 bases at V and 7 bases at J, with 16 bases in the middle. CDR1 is GTSNPN, CDR2 SVGIG, per germline (reference sequence). CDR3 in DNA: TGTGCCTGCAATATAGGGAATGTGAACACCATATATTTT. Translation gives CACNIGNVNTIYF.

The chain has TRBV6-5 and TRBJ2-7; D perhaps matches TRBD1 (6 bases). V dropped 2 bases and J dropped 9 bases, with 14 bases sitting between them. The CDR3 has 13 amino acids. Germline CDR1 and CDR2: MNHEY and SVGAGI. The CDR3 region is CASSYRTDYRQYF. The CDR3 DNA is TGTGCCAGCAGTTACCGGACAGATTACAGGCAGTACTTC.

The gene calls are TRBV28 and TRBJ2-7; 9 bases agree with TRBD2. Germline CDR1 and CDR2: MDHEN and SYDVKM. The CDR3 is 16 residues long. J gave up 6 bases and V 2 bases, and 11 bases lay outside the gene matches. CDR3: CASSLVASGEQGEQYF. In DNA form, the CDR3 reads TGTGCCAGCAGTTTAGTGGCTAGCGGGGAACAGGGCGAGCAGTACTTC.

Only one count was recorded for this clone. The identical CDR3 is also encoded by other nucleotide sequences in the sample. This sequence joins TRBV13 and TRBJ2-7, with TRBD2 matching over 9 bases. Germline CDR1 and CDR2: PRHDT and FYEKMQ (reference sequence). V shed 0 bases, J shed 3 bases, and the junction held 3 bases outside the gene matches. The length of the CDR3 is 15 residues. The CDR3 region is CASSLGLAGDYEQYF. The CDR3, as DNA: TGTGCCAGCAGCTTAGGACTAGCGGGCGACTACGAGCAGTACTTC.

V gene TRBV19 combines with J gene TRBJ2-7, with D possibly being TRBD2 (6 bases). V was clipped by 5 bases and J by 7 bases, with 18 bases between them. The germline V gene encodes CDR1 LNHDA and CDR2 SQIVND (reference sequence). CDR3 length equals 14 residues. CDR3 region: CASSAVRDSTEQYF. Here the CDR3 DNA reads TGTGCCAGTAGTGCTGTACGGGACTCGACGGAGCAGTACTTC.

The chain uses TRBV7-9 and TRBJ2-2, with 7 bases lining up with TRBD2. CDR1 SEHNR and CDR2 FQNEAQ come from the germline V gene (reference sequence). This CDR3 spans 16 amino acids. The ends lost 7 bases at V and 4 bases at J; junction bases unmatched: 12. CDR3 loop: CASNPGGSSATGELFF. The CDR3 bases are TGTGCCAGCAACCCGGGCGGGAGTTCAGCCACCGGGGAGCTGTTTTTT.

J is TRBJ2-5 and V is TRBV11-2, with D maybe TRBD2 (7 bases). V lost 4 bases and J 3 bases, leaving 15 bases between the germline ends. Germline values: CDR1 SGHAT, CDR2 FQNNGV. CDR3 length: 15 amino acids. The CDR3 loop reads CASSWGGAAEETQYF. In DNA form, the CDR3 reads TGTGCCAGCAGCTGGGGGGGCGCGGCGGAAGAGACCCAGTACTTC.

The CDR3 nucleotides are TGCAGCGTTGAACTAGCGGGGCCGAACACCGGGGAGCTGTTTTTT. Residues: CSVELAGPNTGELFF. The chain is built from TRBV29-1 and TRBJ2-2, with TRBD2 matching 9 bases. Looked up from germline, CDR1 is SQVTM and CDR2 is ANQGSEA. V dropped 2 bases and J dropped 0; count of bases not matched to a gene: 1. The CDR3 covers 15 residues.

The chain joins TRBV5-8 to TRBJ2-5; 9 bases are shared with TRBD2. Trimming removed 0 bases from V and 4 bases from J; junction bases left unmatched: 1. The CDR3 sequence is 14 residues long. Germline lookup yields CDR1 SGHTS and CDR2 YDEGEE. CDR3 sequence: CASSLEGLAETQYF. CDR3 nucleotides: TGTGCCAGCAGCTTGGAGGGACTAGCAGAGACCCAGTACTTC. The whole variable domain, filled in from reference TRBV5-8 and TRBJ2-5, reads EAGVTQSPTHLIKTRGQQATLRCSPISGHTSVYWYQQALGLGLQFLLWYDEGEERNRGNFPPRFSGRQFPNYSSELNVNALELEDSALYLCASSLEGLAETQYFGPGTRLLVL.

The chain carries TRBV7-9 and TRBJ1-1; possibly TRBD1 for D (5 bases). CDR3 length: 13 residues. With 6 bases removed from V and 5 bases from J, the gap between germline ends came to 13 bases. The germline V gene has CDR1 SEHNR and CDR2 FQNEAQ (reference sequence). The CDR3 reads CASSQTGVTEAFF. CDR3 DNA sequence: TGTGCCAGCAGTCAAACGGGGGTTACTGAAGCTTTCTTT.

This clone was picked up one time. The chain uses TRBV5-1 and TRBJ1-1; 10 nucleotides align to TRBD1. Germline CDR1 reads SGHRS; CDR2 reads YFSETQ. Trimming cost V 2 bases and J 3 bases; bases outside gene matches: 13. The CDR3 is made up of 18 amino acids. The CDR3 is CASSLMTGGARKDTEAFF. CDR3 bases: TGCGCCAGCAGCTTAATGACAGGGGGCGCCCGTAAAGACACTGAAGCTTTCTTT.

The V and J genes are TRBV5-1 and TRBJ2-1, with no clear D. Trimming took off 3 bases at V and 7 bases at J, with 17 bases between the two ends. CDR1 SGHRS and CDR2 YFSETQ come from the germline V gene. CDR3 length: 15 residues. The CDR3 loop reads CASSSPWGSTNEQFF. In DNA form, the CDR3 reads TGCGCCAGCAGCTCACCATGGGGTTCCACAAATGAGCAGTTCTTC.

With regard to this clone: Other DNA sequences in this specimen translate into the identical CDR3. The chain uses TRBV11-2 and TRBJ2-7; D gene ambiguous. The CDR3 runs 12 residues. V was clipped by 0 bases and J by 5 bases, with 5 bases between them. Per the germline V gene, CDR1 is SGHAT and CDR2 is FQNNGV. The CDR3 spells CASSLDLDEQYF. The CDR3 DNA reads TGTGCCAGCAGCTTAGATCTAGACGAGCAGTACTTC.

The V call is TRBV29-1, the J call TRBJ1-1, with D hard to call. Germline CDR1 reads SQVTM; CDR2 reads ANQGSEA. CDR3 length: 11 amino acids. Trimming shortened V by 7 bases and J by 3 bases, and 9 bases separated the two germline ends. CDR3 amino acids: CSGIRDTEAFF. The CDR3 nucleotides are TGCAGCGGTATAAGGGACACTGAAGCTTTCTTT.

The V gene is TRBV4-1, the J gene TRBJ1-1; D gene uncertain. V lost 0 bases and J 10 bases, leaving 12 bases between the germline ends. The CDR3 is made up of 13 amino acids. Germline loops: CDR1 MGHRA, CDR2 YSYEKL. The CDR3 DNA reads TGCGCCAGCAGCCAAGACCCGACAATTTTAGCTTTCTTT. It encodes CASSQDPTILAFF.

This rearrangement joins TRBV2 to TRBJ2-1, with TRBD2 matching 12 bases. This CDR3 is built from 19 residues. In germline, CDR1 is SNHLY, CDR2 FYNNEI. V shed 6 bases and J 7 bases; nucleotides not matched to a gene: 19. The CDR3 DNA reads TGTGCCAGCAGACGGACAGGGGGTCTCCTAGCGGGAGGGGCGAATGAGCAGTTCTTC. Residues: CASRRTGGLLAGGANEQFF.

Comments on this clone: The sample contains more than one DNA sequence encoding this CDR3. V gene TRBV4-1 combines with J gene TRBJ2-7; 7 bases are shared with TRBD1. Looked up from germline, CDR1 is MGHRA and CDR2 is YSYEKL. The CDR3 sequence is 13 residues long. J gave up 3 bases and V 3 bases, and 2 bases lay outside the gene matches. The CDR3 loop is CASSQTGFYEQYF. CDR3 coding DNA: TGCGCCAGCAGCCAGACAGGGTTCTACGAGCAGTACTTC.

A word on this clone: Other DNA sequences from this sample encode an identical CDR3 as well. The chain employs TRBV19 and TRBJ2-7; D uncertain. CDR3 length: 14 residues. Per the germline V gene, CDR1 is LNHDA and CDR2 is SQIVND (reference sequence). Trimming removed 1 base from V and 1 base from J, with 8 bases in between. CDR3 in amino acids: CASSIGPVSYEQYF. The CDR3 bases are TGTGCCAGTAGTATAGGCCCGGTTTCCTACGAGCAGTACTTC.

The chain carries TRBV9 and TRBJ1-1; 7 bases map to TRBD1. CDR3 size: 14 residues. Germline CDR1 and CDR2: SGDLS and YYNGEE. The junction had 5 bases not matched to a gene; V was cut back by 2 bases and J by 4 bases. The CDR3 sequence: CASSVTGWATEAFF. Here the CDR3 DNA reads TGTGCCAGCAGCGTGACAGGGTGGGCCACTGAAGCTTTCTTT.

This chain uses TRBV2 with TRBJ2-7, with 8 nucleotides matching TRBD1. This CDR3 has 14 residues. With 3 bases clipped from V and 2 bases from J, the junction kept 3 bases outside the gene matches. Germline CDR1 SNHLY, CDR2 FYNNEI. CDR3 nucleotides: TGTGCCAGCAGTGACGGGACAGGAGCCTACGAGCAGTACTTC. Translating it yields CASSDGTGAYEQYF.

The count of this clone is one. The V call is TRBV9, the J call TRBJ1-1; D remains ambiguous. The CDR3 is made up of 15 amino acids. Germline V lookup: CDR1 SGDLS, CDR2 YYNGEE. Trimming pared 0 bases from V and 1 base from J, leaving 10 bases between. CDR3 DNA: TGTGCCAGCAGCGTAGGAAGCCGGACGAACACTGAAGCTTTCTTT. This gives the protein CASSVGSRTNTEAFF.